Presented here are 30 T cell receptor beta chains from one specimen sequenced in a study of CD8 T cells in Susac syndrome. RNA amounts of about 0.5 to 1 ug underwent reverse transcription with random hexamers. TCRdb analysed the immunoSEQ multiplex PCR reads with MiXCR anew, one entry per CDR3 protein. Found here are about 100,000 distinct CDR3 sequences, about 96% of them singletons; the top ten hold 0.3%. Specimen: CD8+ T cells from PBMCs. The origin of the receptors is a human donor with Susac syndrome.

The chain recombines TRBV5-1 with TRBJ2-7; D may be TRBD1 or TRBD2 (5 bases each). Trimming left V 4 bases short and J 1 base short, with 15 bases between. The CDR3 is 15 residues long. CDR1 is SGHRS and CDR2 is YFSETQ in the germline V gene. CDR3 sequence: CASSPGTAGSYEQYF. The CDR3 region has the DNA TGCGCCAGCAGCCCCGGGACCGCCGGATCCTACGAGCAGTACTTC.

V gene TRBV29-1 combines with J gene TRBJ1-1; possibly TRBD1 for D (6 bases). The CDR3 extends over 12 amino acids. Germline V gives CDR1 SQVTM, CDR2 ANQGSEA. V shed 7 bases and J shed 3 bases, with 12 bases lying between them. CDR3: CSALGGDTEAFF. The CDR3 DNA sequence: TGCAGCGCTCTCGGGGGCGACACTGAAGCTTTCTTT.

The rearrangement links TRBV4-1 to TRBJ2-5, with 10 nucleotides matching TRBD2. J gave up 4 bases and V 4 bases, and 9 bases lay outside the gene matches. The CDR3 length is 16 residues. CDR1 and CDR2 from the germline V gene are MGHRA and YSYEKL. The CDR3 region is CASSPGQAGGRETQYF. The CDR3 DNA sequence: TGCGCCAGCAGCCCAGGCCAAGCGGGGGGGAGAGAGACCCAGTACTTC.

This rearrangement joins TRBV12-3 or TRBV12-4 to TRBJ2-5; TRBD2 matches 10 bases. The J segment lost 5 bases and the V segment lost 7 bases, leaving 7 bases of the junction unmatched. The CDR3 is 14 amino acids. In DNA form, the CDR3 reads TGTGCCAGCACTAAGCGGGGGGGCGGGGAGACCCAGTACTTC. Translation: CASTKRGGGETQYF.

The chain uses TRBV6-2 or TRBV6-3 and TRBJ2-2; perhaps TRBD2 as D (5 bases). CDR3 size: 13 residues. Trimming left V 6 bases short and J 4 bases short, with 9 bases between. Germline V gene sequence: CDR1 MNHEY, CDR2 SVGEGT. CDR3: CASRLTSTGELFF. In nucleotides, the CDR3 is TGTGCCAGCAGGCTAACTAGCACCGGGGAGCTGTTTTTT.

The CDR3 nucleotides are TGTGCCAGCAAAAAGACGGGGGCAGACCAAGAGACCCAGTACTTC. Protein product: CASKKTGADQETQYF. The chain couples TRBV12-3 or TRBV12-4 to TRBJ2-5, with D perhaps TRBD1 or TRBD2 (6 bases each). V was pared by 7 bases and J by 0 bases, with 15 bases between. The CDR3 sequence is 15 residues long.

This clonotype was detected a few times. This chain uses TRBV28 with TRBJ2-3; 7 bases agree with TRBD1. The CDR3 length is 13 residues. Germline CDR1 is MDHEN and CDR2 is SYDVKM. V trimming: 2 bases; J trimming: 4 bases; junction bases outside the gene matches: 0. The CDR3 protein is CASSLGTADTQYF. CDR3 bases: TGTGCCAGCAGTTTAGGGACAGCAGATACGCAGTATTTT.

This chain joins TRBV3-1 and TRBJ2-7; D uncertain. Between the trimmed V and J ends, which lost 4 bases and 3 bases, there was a span of 7 bases. This CDR3 is 12 amino acids long. Germline-derived CDR1 and CDR2 are LGHDT and YNNKEL (reference sequence). CDR3 sequence: CASSPAGYEQYF. The CDR3 DNA sequence: TGTGCCAGCAGCCCCGCCGGCTACGAGCAGTACTTC.

This chain links TRBV27 with TRBJ2-1, with 7 positions matching TRBD2. The trim removed 1 base at V and 5 bases at J, leaving 17 bases unmatched. The length of the CDR3 is 19 residues. The germline V gene encodes CDR1 MNHEY and CDR2 SMNVEV (reference sequence). CDR3 in amino acids: CASSLWPIGEGKTHNEQFF. The CDR3 DNA is TGTGCCAGCAGTTTATGGCCCATCGGGGAGGGAAAGACTCACAATGAGCAGTTCTTC.

This clonotype was recorded only once. This rearrangement joins TRBV2 to TRBJ2-2; D not certain. V gave up 6 bases and J gave up 0 bases, with 5 bases separating them. Germline V gene data show CDR1 as SNHLY and CDR2 as FYNNEI. The CDR3 sequence is 13 residues long. CDR3 nucleotides: TGTGCCAGCAGGGCCGCGAACACCGGGGAGCTGTTTTTT. Translation: CASRAANTGELFF.

The V gene is TRBV29-1, the J gene TRBJ1-1; weak D call: TRBD1 (6 bases). Trimming took off 6 bases at V and 1 base at J, with 12 bases between the two ends. The CDR3 sequence is 13 residues long. The germline CDR1 and CDR2 sequences are SQVTM and ANQGSEA. In DNA form, the CDR3 reads TGCAGCGTCCAGGGGTGGAAGAACACTGAAGCTTTCTTT. Translating it yields CSVQGWKNTEAFF.

V usage is TRBV5-4 and J usage is TRBJ2-5, with D perhaps matching TRBD1 or TRBD2 (6 bases each). V lost 4 bases to trimming and J lost 2 bases, with 15 bases between them. CDR3 length: 15 residues. Looked up from germline, CDR1 is SGHNT and CDR2 is YYREEE (reference sequence). The CDR3 nucleotides read TGTGCCAGCAGCCGCGGGACAACCGGACAAGAGACCCAGTACTTC. Its protein is CASSRGTTGQETQYF.

This chain uses TRBV12-3 or TRBV12-4 with TRBJ2-3; D is uncertain. With 9 bases removed from V and 2 bases from J, the gap between germline ends came to 15 bases. The CDR3 consists of 14 residues. CDR3 protein: CASSMPLVTDTQYF. The DNA of the CDR3 is TGTGCCAGTTCCATGCCGCTAGTCACAGATACGCAGTATTTT.

This clonotype was counted once. The chain uses TRBV13 and TRBJ2-7; D uncertain. Trimming left V 5 bases short and J 1 base short, with 9 bases between. CDR1 is PRHDT and CDR2 is FYEKMQ in the germline V gene (reference sequence). This CDR3 is built from 13 residues. The CDR3 loop reads CASSPTPSYEQYF. CDR3 DNA sequence: TGTGCCAGCAGCCCAACTCCTTCCTACGAGCAGTACTTC. The full variable domain, completed using reference TRBV13 and TRBJ2-7, is AAGVIQSPRHLIKEKRETATLKCYPIPRHDTVYWYQQGPGQDPQFLISFYEKMQSDKGSIPDRFSAQQFSDYHSELNMSSLELGDSALYFCASSPTPSYEQYFGPGTRLTVT.

The chain links TRBV5-4 to TRBJ1-4; D perhaps matches TRBD1 (5 bases). The V gene lost 2 bases and the J gene lost 6 bases, with 14 bases spanning the gap. CDR3 length: 15 amino acids. Per the germline V gene, CDR1 is SGHNT and CDR2 is YYREEE (reference sequence). The CDR3 DNA follows: TGTGCCAGCAGCTTCGAAGCAGGGAGGGATGAAAAACTGTTTTTT. It translates to CASSFEAGRDEKLFF.

The sample holds one count of this clonotype. The chain employs TRBV11-2 and TRBJ2-5; 8 bases map to TRBD1. After removal of 6 bases from V and 3 bases from J, the junction contained 6 bases not matched to a gene. Germline lookup yields CDR1 SGHAT and CDR2 FQNNGV. The CDR3 contains 14 residues. This chain's CDR3 is CASRKGTGEETQYF. CDR3 nucleotides: TGTGCCAGCAGAAAGGGGACAGGCGAAGAGACCCAGTACTTC.

DNA of the CDR3: TGTGCCAGCAGCCAAGACGGGGGGGCTGGGTACAATGAGCAGTTCTTC. Encoded protein: CASSQDGGAGYNEQFF. This chain connects TRBV4-2 to TRBJ2-1; 8 bases are shared with TRBD2. Trimming at V came to 0 bases and at J to 4 bases, leaving 5 bases not matched to a gene. There are 16 residues in the CDR3. CDR1 and CDR2 from the germline V gene are LGHNA and YNFKEQ.

This sequence joins TRBV25-1 and TRBJ1-2; D not certain. The CDR3 spans 12 residues. From germline, CDR1 is MGHDK and CDR2 SYGVNS. With 1 base removed from V and 4 bases from J, the gap between germline ends came to 4 bases. The CDR3 reads CASSESVYGYTF. CDR3 nucleotides: TGTGCCAGCAGTGAATCAGTCTATGGCTACACCTTC.

V gene TRBV3-1 combines with J gene TRBJ2-3; D is uncertain. Germline CDR1 reads LGHDT; CDR2 reads YNNKEL (reference sequence). V lost 0 bases and J 2 bases, leaving 9 bases between the germline ends. The CDR3 spans 15 residues. CDR3 loop: CASSQEGKVTDTQYF. Written as DNA, the CDR3 is TGTGCCAGCAGCCAAGAGGGGAAGGTCACAGATACGCAGTATTTT.

The J gene is TRBJ2-7, the V gene TRBV3-1, with a tentative D call TRBD1 (5 bases). Germline CDR1 and CDR2: LGHDT and YNNKEL (reference sequence). V shed 0 bases and J shed 0 bases, with 9 bases lying between them. The CDR3 spans 15 residues. CDR3 in DNA: TGTGCCAGCAGCCAAGATGCAGGGTTCTCCTACGAGCAGTACTTC. Residues: CASSQDAGFSYEQYF.

This sequence joins TRBV11-2 and TRBJ2-1; 8 nucleotides agree with TRBD1. The germline V gene has CDR1 SGHAT and CDR2 FQNNGV. The J segment lost 7 bases and the V segment lost 0 bases, leaving 8 bases of the junction unmatched. The CDR3 sequence is 16 residues long. In DNA form, the CDR3 reads TGTGCCAGCAGCTTAGATCTAGACAGGGGAAGGAATGAGCAGTTCTTC. Its protein product is CASSLDLDRGRNEQFF. The full variable domain, rest sourced from reference TRBV11-2 and TRBJ2-1, is EAGVAQSPRYKIIEKRQSVAFWCNPISGHATLYWYQQILGQGPKLLIQFQNNGVVDDSQLPKDRFSAERLKGVDSTLKIQPAKLEDSAVYLCASSLDLDRGRNEQFFGPGTRLTVL.

This chain joins TRBV28 and TRBJ2-1; D is unclear. V was cut by 2 bases and J by 4 bases, with 3 bases left in between. The CDR3 covers 12 residues. In germline, CDR1 is MDHEN, CDR2 SYDVKM. CDR3 region: CASSLRYNEQFF. CDR3 nucleotide sequence: TGTGCCAGCAGTTTAAGGTACAATGAGCAGTTCTTC.

The chain has TRBV6-6 and TRBJ2-7, with 10 bases matching TRBD1. Germline CDR1 MNHNY, CDR2 SVGAGI (reference sequence). The CDR3 totals 14 residues. V shed 7 bases and J 3 bases; nucleotides not matched to a gene: 6. CDR3: CASNLGQGDYEQYF. In DNA, the CDR3 is TGTGCCAGCAACCTCGGACAGGGGGACTACGAGCAGTACTTC.

The DNA for the CDR3 is TGCAGCGTTGAAGGCCGGACAGACCAAGAGACCCAGTACTTC. It encodes CSVEGRTDQETQYF. The chain employs TRBV29-1 and TRBJ2-5, with D possibly TRBD1 on 6 matching bases. V lost 1 base to trimming and J lost 0 bases, with 9 bases between them. Germline V CDR1 and CDR2: SQVTM, ANQGSEA. The length of the CDR3 is 14 residues.

The J gene is TRBJ2-7, the V gene TRBV7-9, with 12 bases that match TRBD2. The length of the CDR3 is 16 residues. Trimming cost V 4 bases and J 3 bases; bases outside gene matches: 7. Germline lookup yields CDR1 SEHNR and CDR2 FQNEAQ (reference sequence). The CDR3 DNA reads as TGTGCCAGCAGCTCTAGCCTAGCGGGGGGGGACTACGAGCAGTACTTC. It yields the protein CASSSSLAGGDYEQYF.

This clonotype was recorded once. This chain links TRBV6-5 with TRBJ2-3, with D perhaps assigned TRBD1 or TRBD2 (5 bases each). The CDR3 totals 16 residues. Trimming removed 0 bases at V and 6 bases at J, with 16 bases between. Looked up from germline, CDR1 is MNHEY and CDR2 is SVGAGI. Here the CDR3 DNA reads TGTGCCAGCAGTTACTCGACGGCTGGGGACGCGGATACGCAGTATTTT. Translation gives CASSYSTAGDADTQYF.

The rearrangement links TRBV9 to TRBJ2-2; perhaps TRBD2 as D (6 bases). V dropped 1 base and J dropped 0 bases, with 13 bases sitting between them. Germline assignment: CDR1 SGDLS and CDR2 YYNGEE. The CDR3 has 17 residues. CDR3 DNA: TGTGCCAGCAGCGTACCGCCTGCGGGAACGAACACCGGGGAGCTGTTTTTT. This codes for CASSVPPAGTNTGELFF.

The chain carries TRBV4-1 and TRBJ2-7; D might be TRBD1 (5 bases). Trimming removed 3 bases from V and 2 bases from J, with 11 bases in between. There are 14 residues in the CDR3. CDR1 and CDR2 (germline): MGHRA, YSYEKL. In nucleotides, the CDR3 is TGCGCCAGCAGCCAGCCGGACAACCCCTACGAGCAGTACTTC. This sequence encodes CASSQPDNPYEQYF.

The chain carries TRBV20-1 and TRBJ2-7; TRBD2 matches 13 bases. The CDR3 runs 14 residues. V dropped 5 bases and J dropped 1; count of bases not matched to a gene: 2. Germline CDR1 is DFQATT and CDR2 is SNEGSKA (reference sequence). The CDR3 DNA sequence: TGCAGTGCTGGACTAGCGGGGGAGTCCTACGAGCAGTACTTC. Its protein product is CSAGLAGESYEQYF.

The chain has TRBV20-1 and TRBJ2-1, with 9 bases aligning to TRBD2. The CDR3 length is 16 residues. Germline CDR1 and CDR2: DFQATT and SNEGSKA (reference sequence). After removal of 3 bases from V and 5 bases from J, the junction contained 11 bases not matched to a gene. CDR3 nucleotide sequence: TGCAGTGCTAGGGATATAGCGGGAGTGATTGACAATGAGCAGTTCTTC. Its translation: CSARDIAGVIDNEQFF.